The present TCR beta chain was sequenced within a study of T cells in Graves' hyperthyroidism and ophthalmopathy. A patient was excluded if there was uncontrolled infection, other autoimmune disease, pregnancy or lactation. Diagnoses rested on clinical symptoms, serum thyroxine and TRAb, thyroid ultrasound and orbital computed tomography. The CDR3 runs to 14 residues. V was trimmed by 4 bases and J by 7 bases, leaving 15 bases between them. Germline V gene sequence: CDR1 SNHLY, CDR2 FYNNEI. This clonotype was recorded a few times. Antigen specificity is unknown. Findings and limits, study-wide: Within blood appeared most thyroid clonotypes that had expanded above 0.001. In validation, the model predicted ophthalmopathy. These predictions came a median roughly 6 months before onset.

TCR beta CDR3 regions were amplified from RNA transcripts. A first-round RT-PCR of the TCR CDR3 used the HTBI primer set. TCRdb re-analysed the multiplex PCR reads in MiXCR, keeping a single row per CDR3 protein. In the table there are about 500,000 distinct CDR3 sequences, 35% to 50% of which are singletons. The chain employs TRBV2 and TRBJ2-3, with D maybe TRBD2 (5 bases). Sample: peripheral blood or thyroid tissue (not recorded which). The clonotype originates from an adult woman with Graves' disease, either hyperthyroidism or ophthalmopathy (not recorded which). The CDR3 nucleotides are TGTGCCAGCAGTGGAGCCAGCGGAGTGAATACGCAGTATTTT. Encoded protein: CASSGASGVNTQYF.